This passage covers 12 T cell receptor beta chains from one sample sequenced in a study of response to subunit inactivated influenza vaccine. TCRdb itself ran the RT-PCR reads through MiXCR, one entry per CDR3 protein. The table has 300,000 to 350,000 distinct CDR3 sequences, around a fifth seen once. The specimen comprised PBMCs from blood, sampled 21 months after vaccination. The receptors were gathered from a man between 45 and 75 years old who received an inactivated influenza vaccine.

This clonotype was seen at least ten times. The chain joins TRBV2 to TRBJ1-5, with a possible D match to TRBD1 (6 bases). V was shortened by 7 bases and J by 9 bases, with 16 bases between the two germline ends. In germline, CDR1 is SNHLY, CDR2 FYNNEI. The CDR3 runs 13 residues. The CDR3 DNA follows: TGTGCCAGCACCACTAGACAACAGGGGCCCCAGCATTTT. Its translation is CASTTRQQGPQHF.

The chain is built from TRBV20-1 and TRBJ1-5; no firm D call. This CDR3 region has 14 residues. From germline, CDR1 is DFQATT and CDR2 SNEGSKA (reference sequence). V lost 0 bases to trimming and J lost 6 bases, with 12 bases between them. DNA of the CDR3: TGCAGTGCTAGAGAAAGGGTATTTGGTCAGCCCCAGCATTTT. Translation: CSARERVFGQPQHF.

Here the CDR3 reads CASSYGTLNPNTEAFF. The CDR3 region has the DNA TGCGCCAGCAGCTATGGGACACTTAACCCGAACACTGAAGCTTTCTTT. The V call is TRBV5-1, the J call TRBJ1-1; possible D gene TRBD1, 6 bases. CDR3 length: 16 amino acids. Trimming left V 3 bases short and J 1 base short, with 16 bases between. Germline V gives CDR1 SGHRS, CDR2 YFSETQ.

This clonotype was seen a few times. The J gene is TRBJ2-2, the V gene TRBV25-1, with TRBD2 matching over 12 bases. This CDR3 spans 16 amino acids. V was clipped by 4 bases and J by 6 bases; unmatched bases: 6. Per the germline V gene, CDR1 is MGHDK and CDR2 is SYGVNS. The CDR3 DNA follows: TGTGCCAGCAGTGGTGGGGGGACTAGCGGGCCCGGGGAGCTGTTTTTT. Residues: CASSGGGTSGPGELFF.

This clonotype has ten or more counts. The V and J genes are TRBV28 and TRBJ2-5, with TRBD2 as a possible D gene (5 bases). The V end was cut by 3 bases, the J end by 5 bases, with 16 bases between. The CDR3 contains 15 residues. Germline loops: CDR1 MDHEN, CDR2 SYDVKM. The CDR3: CASSLLHSGSETQYF. In DNA form, the CDR3 reads TGTGCCAGCAGTTTGCTACACTCGGGGTCGGAGACCCAGTACTTC.

V is TRBV4-3 and J is TRBJ2-2; possibly TRBD1 for D (5 bases). Looked up from germline, CDR1 is LGHNA and CDR2 is YSLEER. V dropped 1 base and J dropped 2 bases, with 5 bases sitting between them. The CDR3 spans 14 residues. The DNA of the CDR3 is TGCGCCAGCAGCCAAGGGACAAACACCGGGGAGCTGTTTTTT. This translates into CASSQGTNTGELFF.

This clonotype was observed a few times. V gene TRBV12-3 or TRBV12-4 combines with J gene TRBJ1-1; unclear D gene. This CDR3 region has 15 residues. Trimming stripped 1 base from V and 1 base from J, with 10 bases between. DNA of the CDR3: TGTGCCAGCAGTTTAGAGGGCAGCGCGAACACTGAAGCTTTCTTT. Protein product: CASSLEGSANTEAFF.

This clonotype was recorded only once. This chain connects TRBV7-2 to TRBJ2-5; the match to TRBD1 covers 7 bases. Losses at the gene ends were 4 bases for V and 5 bases for J; bases not matched to a gene: 4. This CDR3 spans 13 amino acids. CDR1 SGHTA and CDR2 FQGNSA come from the germline V gene. Written as DNA, the CDR3 is TGTGCCAGCAGCTCTTACAGGGGCGAGACCCAGTACTTC. It yields the protein CASSSYRGETQYF.

The rearrangement links TRBV4-3 to TRBJ1-2; D is undetermined. Germline-derived CDR1 and CDR2 are LGHNA and YSLEER. CDR3 size: 14 residues. V was clipped by 0 bases and J by 1 base, with 6 bases between them. CDR3 bases: TGCGCCAGCAGCCAAGATGTAGTTAACTATGGCTACACCTTC. Translation gives CASSQDVVNYGYTF.

This clonotype was found a few times. The chain links TRBV3-1 to TRBJ1-2; the D is unclear. The CDR3 is made up of 14 amino acids. Germline V gene lookup returns CDR1 LGHDT and CDR2 YNNKEL (reference sequence). Trimming pared 5 bases from V and 4 bases from J, leaving 14 bases between. CDR3: CASSIRSTFYGYTF. The CDR3 region has the DNA TGTGCCAGCAGCATTCGTTCGACCTTCTATGGCTACACCTTC.

This clonotype came up once. The rearrangement joins TRBV6-6 to TRBJ2-1; no firm D call. Germline CDR1 MNHNY, CDR2 SVGAGI (reference sequence). The CDR3 extends over 11 amino acids. V shed 5 bases and J shed 9 bases, with 8 bases lying between them. For the CDR3, the DNA is TGTGCCAGCAGTCTAAGTATTGAGCAGTTCTTC. Amino acid sequence: CASSLSIEQFF.

The V call is TRBV19, the J call TRBJ1-5; 11 nucleotides align to TRBD1. This CDR3 has 15 residues. Per the germline V gene, CDR1 is LNHDA and CDR2 is SQIVND (reference sequence). V shed 3 bases, J shed 4 bases, and the junction held 2 bases outside the gene matches. CDR3 in amino acids: CASSMDRGRNQPQHF. DNA for the CDR3: TGTGCCAGTAGTATGGACAGGGGGCGAAATCAGCCCCAGCATTTT. The full variable domain, its missing parts supplied by reference TRBV19 and TRBJ1-5, is DGGITQSPKYLFRKEGQNVTLSCEQNLNHDAMYWYRQDPGQGLRLIYYSQIVNDFQKGDIAEGYSVSREKKESFPLTVTSAQKNPTAFYLCASSMDRGRNQPQHFGDGTRLSIL.